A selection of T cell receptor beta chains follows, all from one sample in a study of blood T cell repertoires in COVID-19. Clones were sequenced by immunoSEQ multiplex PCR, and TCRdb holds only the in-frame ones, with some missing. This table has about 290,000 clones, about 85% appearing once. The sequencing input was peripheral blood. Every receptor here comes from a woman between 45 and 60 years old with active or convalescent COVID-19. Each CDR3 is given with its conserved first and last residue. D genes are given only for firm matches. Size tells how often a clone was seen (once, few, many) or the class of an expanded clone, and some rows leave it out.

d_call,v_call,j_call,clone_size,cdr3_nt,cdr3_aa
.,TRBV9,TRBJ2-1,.,TGTGCCAGCAGCGTAGGACTAGTACCCAATGAGCAGTTCTTC,CASSVGLVPNEQFF
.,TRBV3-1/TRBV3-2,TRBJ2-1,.,TGTGCCAGCAGCCTTCGCGGGCCTTCCTACAATGAGCAGTTCTTC,CASSLRGPSYNEQFF
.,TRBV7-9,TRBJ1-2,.,TGTGCCAGCAGCTTAGGGGAGGACCGCTTCTATGGCTACACCTTC,CASSLGEDRFYGYTF
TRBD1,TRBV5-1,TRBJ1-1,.,TGCGCCAGCAGCAGGAGGGGGCAGGGCGATGCGCGGAACACTGAAGCTTTCTTT,CASSRRGQGDARNTEAFF
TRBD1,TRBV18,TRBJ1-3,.,TGTGCCAGCTCACCACGAGGACAGGGCTTTGGAAACACCATATATTTT,CASSPRGQGFGNTIYF
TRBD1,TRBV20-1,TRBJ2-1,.,TGCAGTGCTAGTGGGGACAGGGGACCCTACAATGAGCAGTTCTTC,CSASGDRGPYNEQFF
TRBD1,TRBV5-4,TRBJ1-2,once,TGTGCCAGCAGCTCCGACAGGGGGGAAGGCTATGGCTACACCTTC,CASSSDRGEGYGYTF
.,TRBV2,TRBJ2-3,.,TGTGCCAGCAGCCCCTGGACAGCTATCACAGATACGCAGTATTTT,CASSPWTAITDTQYF
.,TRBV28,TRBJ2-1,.,TGTGCCAGCAGTTTTCTTGGCTCGGGCAATGAGCAGTTCTTC,CASSFLGSGNEQFF
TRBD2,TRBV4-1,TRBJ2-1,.,TGCGCCAGCAGCCAAGGTCTAGCGGCCATGGGCAATGAGCAGTTCTTC,CASSQGLAAMGNEQFF
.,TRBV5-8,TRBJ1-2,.,TGTGCCAGCAGCCCCAGGAATGGCTACACCTTC,CASSPRNGYTF
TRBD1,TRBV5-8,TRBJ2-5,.,TGTGCCAGCAGCACCGGGACAGGGGTTCAAGAGACCCAGTACTTC,CASSTGTGVQETQYF
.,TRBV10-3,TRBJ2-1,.,TGTGCCATTCCTCGACCGGGACTCGGATACAATGAGCAGTTCTTC,CAIPRPGLGYNEQFF
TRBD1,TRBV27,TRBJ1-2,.,TGTGCCAGCAGAGAATATAGTCAGGGGGCGCAATCTGGCTATGGCTACACCTTC,CASREYSQGAQSGYGYTF
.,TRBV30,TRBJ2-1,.,TGTGCCTGGAAGGGCAGGGTGCGGTATGAGCAGTTCTTC,CAWKGRVRYEQFF
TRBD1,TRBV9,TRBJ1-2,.,TGTGCCAGCAGCGCAGGACAGGGCGACTATGGCTACACCTTC,CASSAGQGDYGYTF
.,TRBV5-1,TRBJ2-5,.,TGCGCCAGCAGCCTCGCCCCAGCGGTCCGGGAGACCCAGTACTTC,CASSLAPAVRETQYF
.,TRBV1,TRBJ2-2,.,TGCACCAGCAGTCACGGCGGGACGCCTCATACCACCGGGGAGCTGTTTTTT,CTSSHGGTPHTTGELFF
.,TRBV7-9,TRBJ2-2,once,TGTGCCAGCAGCTTAGCTCTAGGGAGCACCGGGGAGCTGTTTTTT,CASSLALGSTGELFF
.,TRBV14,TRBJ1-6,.,TGTGCCAGCAGCCTCAAGGCGGGGGAATATAATTCACCCCTCCACTTT,CASSLKAGEYNSPLHF
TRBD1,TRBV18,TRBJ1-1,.,TGTGCCAGCTCACCGGGACAGGTCCCCATGAACACTGAAGCTTTCTTT,CASSPGQVPMNTEAFF
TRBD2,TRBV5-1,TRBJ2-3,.,TGCGCCAGCAGCCCACGGACTAGCGGACTCACAGATACGCAGTATTTT,CASSPRTSGLTDTQYF
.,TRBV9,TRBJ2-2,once,TGTGCCAGCAGCGTAGGTCAGGGGGGAACCGGGGAGCTGTTTTTT,CASSVGQGGTGELFF
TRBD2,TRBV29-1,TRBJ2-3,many,TGCAGCTTTGCCCGGGACTATGATACGCAGTATTTT,CSFARDYDTQYF
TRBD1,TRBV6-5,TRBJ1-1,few,TGTGCCAGCAGAAAGGACAGGGCCCCCTTTGAAGCTTTCTTT,CASRKDRAPFEAFF
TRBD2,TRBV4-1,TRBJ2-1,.,TGCGCCAGCAGCCAAGACCGAACTAGCGGGAGGTCTGAGCAGTTCTTC,CASSQDRTSGRSEQFF
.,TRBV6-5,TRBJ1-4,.,TGTGCCAGCAGTTACTCGATGAGGACAGATAATGAAAAACTGTTTTTT,CASSYSMRTDNEKLFF
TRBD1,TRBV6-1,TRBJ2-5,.,TGTGCCAGCACCTTACAGGGGAACCAAGAGACCCAGTACTTC,CASTLQGNQETQYF
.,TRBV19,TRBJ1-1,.,TGTGCCAGTAGTCCCCTGAGAGGACAGCGGGCTTTCTTT,CASSPLRGQRAFF
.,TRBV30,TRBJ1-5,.,TGTGCCTGGACTGACCAAACGGGGATTAATCAGCCCCAGCATTTT,CAWTDQTGINQPQHF
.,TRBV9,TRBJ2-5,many,TGTGCCAGCAGCGTATACGGGGGACTCCAAGAGACCCAGTACTTC,CASSVYGGLQETQYF
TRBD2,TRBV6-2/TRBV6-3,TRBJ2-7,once,TGTGCCAGCAGTTACGAGCTAGCGGGTGGTGTCTCTAGCTCCTACGAGCAGTACTTC,CASSYELAGGVSSSYEQYF
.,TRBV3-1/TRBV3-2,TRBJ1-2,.,TGTGCCAGCAGCCAGAGGACAGACAACTATGGCTACACCTTC,CASSQRTDNYGYTF
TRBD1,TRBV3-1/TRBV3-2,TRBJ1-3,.,TGTGCCAGCAGCTTCGACAGGGCCTCTGGAAACACCATATATTTT,CASSFDRASGNTIYF
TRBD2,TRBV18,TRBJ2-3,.,TGTGCCAGCTCCCTCACGGGAGGGCCCAGGACAGATACGCAGTATTTT,CASSLTGGPRTDTQYF
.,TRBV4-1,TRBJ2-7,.,TGCGCCAGCAGCAACTACGCCCGGGACAATTCCTACGAGCAGTACTTC,CASSNYARDNSYEQYF
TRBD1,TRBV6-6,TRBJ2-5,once,TGTGCCAGCAGTCCGGGGGACAGGGGAGGCCAAGAGACCCAGTACTTC,CASSPGDRGGQETQYF
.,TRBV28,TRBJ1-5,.,TGTGCCAGCAGCTATCGGGGGCAGCCCCAGCATTTT,CASSYRGQPQHF
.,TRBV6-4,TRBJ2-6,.,TGTGCCAGCAGTCCCTCGGGCTCTGGGGCCAACGTCCTGACTTTC,CASSPSGSGANVLTF
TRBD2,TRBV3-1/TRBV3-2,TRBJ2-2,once,TGTGCCAGCAGCCGATGGACTAGCGGGACCGGGGAGCTGTTTTTT,CASSRWTSGTGELFF
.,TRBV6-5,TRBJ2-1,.,TGTGCCAGCAGTTACTCCGCAGGGACCTACAATGAGCAGTTCTTC,CASSYSAGTYNEQFF
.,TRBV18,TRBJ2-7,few,TGTGCCAGCTCACCGACAGCAGGCCAATACAACTTC,CASSPTAGQYNF
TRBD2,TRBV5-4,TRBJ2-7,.,TGTGCCAGCAGCTCCGCTAGCGGAAGCTCCTACGAGCAGTACTTC,CASSSASGSSYEQYF